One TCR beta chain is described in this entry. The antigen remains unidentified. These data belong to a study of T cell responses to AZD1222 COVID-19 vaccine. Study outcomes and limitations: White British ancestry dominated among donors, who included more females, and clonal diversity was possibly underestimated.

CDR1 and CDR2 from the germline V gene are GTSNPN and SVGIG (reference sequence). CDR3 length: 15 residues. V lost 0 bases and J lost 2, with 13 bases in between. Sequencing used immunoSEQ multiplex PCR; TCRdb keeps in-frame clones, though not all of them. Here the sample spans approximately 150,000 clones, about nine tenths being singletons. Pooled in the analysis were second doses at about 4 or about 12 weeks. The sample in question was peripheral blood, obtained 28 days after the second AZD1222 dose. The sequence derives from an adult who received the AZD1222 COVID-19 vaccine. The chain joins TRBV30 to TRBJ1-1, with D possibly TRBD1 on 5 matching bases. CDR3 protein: CAWSVRETENTEAFF. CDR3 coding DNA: TGTGCCTGGAGTGTACGTGAGACAGAAAACACTGAAGCTTTCTTT. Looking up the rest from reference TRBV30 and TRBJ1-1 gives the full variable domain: SQTIHQWPATLVQPVGSPLSLECTVEGTSNPNLYWYRQAAGRGLQLLFYSVGIGQISSEVPQNLSASRPQDRQFILSSKKLLLSDSGFYLCAWSVRETENTEAFFGQGTRLTVV.